The 27 T cell receptor beta chains below come from one sample, sequenced in a study of blood T cells in healthy people across ages. A sample-barcoded 5' primer and a J-beta primer mix were used in a second PCR of roughly 7 to 11 cycles. TCRdb independently ran MiXCR on the 5' RACE reads; one entry per CDR3 protein. The sample includes some 800,000 distinct CDR3 sequences, 20% to 25% of them seen just once. This sample also belongs to another study, concerning T cells of mothers and their children.

Material: blood. These receptors originate from a boy between 5 and 17 years old in good health.

This clonotype has a handful of counts. The V call is TRBV4-3, the J call TRBJ1-4; the D gene is possibly TRBD1 (5 bases). The germline V gene has CDR1 LGHNA and CDR2 YSLEER. The CDR3 is made up of 15 amino acids. V dropped 1 base and J dropped 3 bases, with 9 bases sitting between them. CDR3 DNA: TGCGCCAGCAGCCAAGTCGGGGACCCTAATGAAAAACTGTTTTTT. It yields the protein CASSQVGDPNEKLFF.

The chain has TRBV29-1 and TRBJ1-3; the D is unclear. Germline loops: CDR1 SQVTM, CDR2 ANQGSEA. Trimming took off 3 bases at V and 0 bases at J, with 6 bases between the two ends. The CDR3 is made up of 13 amino acids. The CDR3 protein is CSVETHSGNTIYF. The CDR3 DNA sequence: TGCAGCGTTGAGACGCACTCTGGAAACACCATATATTTT. The full variable domain, in which reference TRBV29-1 and TRBJ1-3 provide the parts outside the CDR3, is SAVISQKPSRDICQRGTSLTIQCQVDSQVTMMFWYRQQPGQSLTLIATANQGSEATYESGFVIDKFPISRPNLTFSTLTVSNMSPEDSSIYLCSVETHSGNTIYFGEGSWLTVV.

The rearrangement uses TRBV6-1 and TRBJ2-3; 7 bases map to TRBD2. There are 18 residues in the CDR3. Per the germline V gene, CDR1 is MNHNS and CDR2 is SASEGT. V lost 8 bases to trimming and J lost 0 bases; unmatched junction nucleotides: 17. As DNA, the CDR3 is TGTGCCAGCTGGACGGGAGGCCCTCTTACCTCTAGCACAGATACGCAGTATTTT. Protein sequence: CASWTGGPLTSSTDTQYF.

This clonotype showed up just a few times. The genes are TRBV5-1 and TRBJ2-5; D unclear. In germline, CDR1 is SGHRS, CDR2 YFSETQ. V gave up 2 bases and J gave up 3 bases, with 8 bases separating them. This CDR3 has 13 residues. The CDR3 protein is CASSLNHEETQYF. The CDR3 DNA reads as TGCGCCAGCAGCTTAAACCATGAAGAGACCCAGTACTTC.

This clonotype showed up many times. CDR3 bases: TGTGCCACCAGCAGAAGAGACTCGGCAGGGAATGAAAAACTGTTTTTT. Protein product: CATSRRDSAGNEKLFF. V usage is TRBV15 and J usage is TRBJ1-4; D is possibly TRBD1 (5 bases). The CDR3 runs to 16 residues. Germline V gene lookup returns CDR1 LNHNV and CDR2 YYDKDF (reference sequence). V was trimmed by 2 bases and J by 5 bases, leaving 15 bases between them.

This clonotype was found a few times. J is TRBJ2-1 and V is TRBV12-3 or TRBV12-4, with D uncertain. Trimming left V 7 bases short and J 3 bases short, with 13 bases between. This CDR3 comprises 14 residues. The CDR3 DNA reads TGTGCCAGCAAACCCACCTCGATCTACAATGAGCAGTTCTTC. It codes for CASKPTSIYNEQFF.

Worth noting for this clonotype: The junction departs from germline at one end; a sequencing error may be responsible. The chain links TRBV10-3 to TRBJ1-6; maybe TRBD1 (6 bases). Germline-derived CDR1 and CDR2 are ENHRY and SYGVKD. This CDR3 region has 16 residues. CDR3 sequence (DNA): TGTGCCATCAGTGCGGGGGGGGGCTCCTATAATTCACCTCTCCACTTT. It is translated as CAISAGGGSYNSPLHF.

The V gene is TRBV20-1, the J gene TRBJ2-5, with D unclear. The end of the DNA aligns better with TRBJ2-7, so the J call may be wrong. Germline CDR1 and CDR2: DFQATT and SNEGSKA (reference sequence). The CDR3 extends over 14 amino acids. The CDR3 reads CSARDPPQTYEQYF. CDR3 DNA: TGCAGTGCTAGAGATCCCCCGCAGACGTACGAGCAGTACTTC.

The chain combines TRBV7-2 with TRBJ2-7; D possibly corresponds to TRBD1 (6 bases). The CDR3 spans 14 residues. V was cut by 5 bases and J by 3 bases, with 14 bases left in between. Germline V gene data show CDR1 as SGHTA and CDR2 as FQGNSA. The CDR3 loop is CASSPNRVGYEQYF. DNA of the CDR3: TGTGCCAGCAGCCCCAACAGGGTAGGCTACGAGCAGTACTTC.

The V and J genes are TRBV20-1 and TRBJ2-7, with 13 bases matching TRBD2. The ends lost 5 bases at V and 1 base at J; junction bases unmatched: 2. In germline, CDR1 is DFQATT, CDR2 SNEGSKA (reference sequence). This CDR3 has 14 residues. In DNA form, the CDR3 reads TGCAGTGCTGGGACTAGCGGGGTTTCCTACGAGCAGTACTTC. This translates into CSAGTSGVSYEQYF.

With respect to this clonotype: Lacking the conserved final phenylalanine or tryptophan, this CDR3 likely reflects a read error. The chain links TRBV28 to TRBJ2-5; D remains ambiguous. The DNA end favors TRBJ2-7, so the J call may be wrong. The CDR3 contains 14 residues. CDR1 and CDR2 from the germline V gene are MDHEN and SYDVKM. CDR3 in DNA: TGTGCCAGCAGTTTTTCAGGCAGCCCCTACGAGCAGTACCTC. This translates into CASSFSGSPYEQYL.

The CDR3 DNA reads as TGTGCCAGCAGTGCCGGGACAGGGACAACTGGCTACACCTTC. It translates to CASSAGTGTTGYTF. This sequence joins TRBV27 and TRBJ1-2; 9 bases map to TRBD1. This CDR3 is 14 amino acids long. Germline lookup yields CDR1 MNHEY and CDR2 SMNVEV (reference sequence). The junction had 8 bases not matched to a gene; V was cut back by 5 bases and J by 7 bases.

The V and J genes are TRBV7-2 and TRBJ2-3; 10 bases line up with TRBD2. Per germline, CDR1 SGHTA and CDR2 FQGNSA. Unmatched junction bases numbered 9, after V lost 5 bases and J lost 4 bases. The CDR3 contains 16 residues. For the CDR3, the DNA is TGTGCCAGCAGCCGTCTAGCGGGGGTTCCGCCAGATACGCAGTATTTT. It codes for CASSRLAGVPPDTQYF.

J is TRBJ2-7 and V is TRBV12-3 or TRBV12-4, with 8 bases identical to TRBD1. CDR3 length equals 15 residues. The trim removed 5 bases at V and 3 bases at J, leaving 9 bases unmatched. In DNA form, the CDR3 reads TGTGCCAGCAGTGCACAGGGGGGAATTGACTACGAGCAGTACTTC. As protein: CASSAQGGIDYEQYF.

This clonotype has ten or more counts. One end of the junction does not line up with germline, which may come from a read error. The chain employs TRBV12-3 or TRBV12-4 and TRBJ2-5; unclear D gene. The CDR3 covers 14 residues. CDR3 protein: CASSLATVQETQYF. CDR3 coding DNA: TGTGCCAGCAGCTTAGCAACGGTACAAGAGACCCAGTACTTC.

The rearrangement links TRBV4-1 to TRBJ1-2; unclear D gene. Germline CDR1 is MGHRA and CDR2 is YSYEKL. This CDR3 is built from 14 residues. The V end was cut by 1 base, the J end by 1 base, with 7 bases between. The CDR3 is CASSQVISNYGYTF. CDR3 coding DNA: TGCGCCAGCAGCCAAGTTATCAGTAACTATGGCTACACCTTC.

The chain recombines TRBV28 with TRBJ2-1; 7 nucleotides agree with TRBD2. The J segment lost 9 bases and the V segment lost 4 bases, leaving 9 bases of the junction unmatched. Germline CDR1 and CDR2: MDHEN and SYDVKM. The length of the CDR3 is 14 residues. The DNA for the CDR3 is TGTGCCAGCAGTTACGTAGGACTAGTTGGTGAGCAGTTCTTC. This sequence encodes CASSYVGLVGEQFF.

This clonotype was observed a few times. A junction end diverges from the germline sequence, so it may reflect a read error. The rearrangement links TRBV7-9 to TRBJ1-2; D is perhaps TRBD1 (5 bases). The germline V gene has CDR1 SEHNR and CDR2 FQNEAQ (reference sequence). The CDR3 runs 13 residues. The CDR3 spells CASSFQGNYGYAF. CDR3 in DNA: TGTGCCAGCAGCTTCCAGGGTAACTATGGCTACGCCTTC. Full variable domain (remainder filled in from reference TRBV7-9 and TRBJ1-2): DTGVSQNPRHKITKRGQNVTFRCDPISEHNRLYWYRQTLGQGPEFLTYFQNEAQLEKSRLLSDRFSAERPKGSFSTLEIQRTEQGDSAMYLCASSFQGNYGYAFGSGTRLTVV.

The chain recombines TRBV6-2 or TRBV6-3 with TRBJ1-2; D gene unclear. Trimming took off 2 bases at V and 4 bases at J, with 11 bases between the two ends. The CDR3 spans 14 residues. The germline gives CDR1 MNHEY, CDR2 SVGEGT. CDR3 amino acids: CASSYDTGIYGYTF. CDR3 bases: TGTGCCAGCAGTTACGATACCGGGATCTATGGCTACACCTTC.

This clonotype was seen a few times. V usage is TRBV7-2 and J usage is TRBJ2-5; tentative D call: TRBD2 (6 bases). The DNA end is more similar to TRBJ2-1, so the J call may be wrong. The CDR3 has 14 amino acids. Germline CDR1 and CDR2: SGHTA and FQGNSA. The CDR3 loop reads CASNPPGVWDHQFF. In DNA form, the CDR3 reads TGTGCCAGCAACCCGCCGGGAGTGTGGGACCACCAGTTCTTC.

In this sample, this clonotype turned up a few times. V usage is TRBV28 and J usage is TRBJ2-5; 10 nucleotides match TRBD1. This CDR3 spans 17 amino acids. Germline loops: CDR1 MDHEN, CDR2 SYDVKM. After removal of 1 base from V and 5 bases from J, the junction contained 10 bases not matched to a gene. CDR3 residues: CASSLYPGQGSGETQYF. The CDR3 region has the DNA TGTGCCAGCAGTTTATATCCGGGACAGGGGAGTGGGGAGACCCAGTACTTC.

V gene TRBV15 combines with J gene TRBJ2-1; no definite D call. The CDR3 length is 13 residues. CDR1 and CDR2 (germline): LNHNV, YYDKDF (reference sequence). V lost 5 bases and J lost 3, with 8 bases in between. The CDR3 coding sequence is TGTGCCACCAGCGAAACAGACTACAATGAGCAGTTCTTC. Its translation is CATSETDYNEQFF.

The V and J genes are TRBV4-2 and TRBJ2-5, with unresolved D. The J call may not be correct, given that the DNA end is closer to TRBJ2-7. The germline gives CDR1 LGHNA, CDR2 YNFKEQ. CDR3 length: 15 residues. Here the CDR3 DNA reads TGTGCCAGCAGCCAAGATTATCGCGGTGTGTACGAGCAGTACTTC. Amino acids: CASSQDYRGVYEQYF.

The J gene is TRBJ1-1, the V gene TRBV10-3, with D tentatively TRBD1 (5 bases). This CDR3 is built from 15 residues. Germline CDR1 ENHRY, CDR2 SYGVKD. V was clipped by 2 bases and J by 3 bases, with 13 bases between them. The CDR3 sequence: CAISEREGIHTEAFF. CDR3 DNA sequence: TGTGCCATCAGTGAGCGGGAGGGGATTCACACTGAAGCTTTCTTT.

This clonotype was seen just once. The chain couples TRBV29-1 to TRBJ2-7; D unclear. This CDR3 comprises 13 residues. Germline V gives CDR1 SQVTM, CDR2 ANQGSEA. Between the trimmed V and J ends, which lost 7 bases and 3 bases, there was a span of 16 bases. CDR3 sequence reads: CSAVRTTSYEQYF. The DNA of the CDR3 is TGCAGCGCAGTCCGGACCACGAGCTACGAGCAGTACTTC.

This clonotype appeared a few times. At one of its ends the junction is not consistent with the germline gene, which may arise from a read error. The V gene is TRBV2, the J gene TRBJ2-1; 7 bases fit TRBD2. The CDR3 length is 15 residues. Germline CDR1 reads SNHLY; CDR2 reads FYNNEI. CDR3 DNA sequence: TGTGCTAGCAGCGACGAGCGGGACTTCAGCAATGAGCAGTTCTTC. Protein: CASSDERDFSNEQFF.

This chain joins TRBV29-1 and TRBJ2-5, with 13 bases fitting TRBD2. The CDR3 is made up of 16 amino acids. Germline-derived CDR1 and CDR2 are SQVTM and ANQGSEA. Unmatched junction bases numbered 6, after V lost 5 bases and J lost 0 bases. The CDR3 DNA reads as TGCAGCGTTTCTCCGACTAGCGGGGGGTACCAAGAGACCCAGTACTTC. Protein product: CSVSPTSGGYQETQYF.